A single T cell receptor beta chain is shown here with its context. Germline V lookup: CDR1 LGHNT, CDR2 FRNRAP. V lost 2 bases and J 3 bases, leaving 10 bases between the germline ends. The CDR3 loop spans 14 amino acids. The data were produced by immunoSEQ multiplex PCR, yet TCRdb's version contains in-frame clones alone and is incomplete. The table lists 30,000 to 50,000 clones, around 93% of them singletons. The source of the sample is a study of T cell changes during pregnancy in multiple sclerosis. The receptor was derived from a female donor in good health, enrolled as a control in a pregnancy study. The chain combines TRBV12-5 with TRBJ1-1; unclear D gene. The input for sequencing was CD4+ T cells from peripheral blood mononuclear cells, taken in the third trimester of pregnancy. This chain's CDR3 is CASGLSGLDTEAFF. As DNA, the CDR3 is TGTGCTAGTGGTTTGTCCGGTCTCGACACTGAAGCTTTCTTT.